These T cell receptor beta chains were read from a single sample in a study of vaccination and CD4 T cells after COVID-19. These receptors have no known antigen. Using its own MiXCR run on the PCR reads, TCRdb lists one record per CDR3 protein. The data hold 7,000 to 8,000 distinct CDR3 sequences, with approximately 44% observed a single time. The specimen was CD4+ T cells from blood, cultured in vitro. These TCRs come from a human donor in good health. CDR3s include the opening cysteine and the closing phenylalanine or tryptophan. D genes are given only for firm matches. Some rows mark clone size as missing; the rest say once, few, many or name a class of expanded clone.

j_call v_call clone_size d_call cdr3_aa cdr3_nt
TRBJ1-5 TRBV5-8 few TRBD1 CASSSTGFSNQPQHF TGTGCCAGCAGCTCGACAGGGTTTAGCAATCAGCCCCAGCATTTT
TRBJ2-3 TRBV7-9 few . CASTWGTLFSTDTQYF TGTGCCAGCACCTGGGGGACTTTGTTTAGCACAGATACGCAGTATTTT
TRBJ1-5 TRBV7-6 . . CASKGAGENQPQHF TGTGCCAGCAAAGGGGCCGGAGAAAATCAGCCCCAGCATTTT
TRBJ1-2 TRBV7-2 . . CASSLANRDTYGYTF TGTGCCAGCAGCTTAGCCAACAGGGATACATATGGCTACACCTTC
TRBJ2-1 TRBV27 once . CASSFASAGDEQFF TGTGCCAGCAGTTTCGCCTCCGCGGGCGATGAGCAGTTCTTC
TRBJ1-6 TRBV7-9 few . CASSLVREESPLHF TGTGCCAGCAGCTTAGTCCGTGAAGAATCACCCCTCCACTTT
TRBJ2-7 TRBV7-2 . TRBD2 CASSLWEGAYEQHF TGTGCCAGCAGCTTATGGGAGGGTGCCTACGAGCAGCACTTC
TRBJ2-1 TRBV24-1 . . CATSEGEEYNEQFF TGTGCCACCAGTGAGGGAGAAGAATACAATGAGCAGTTCTTC
TRBJ1-5 TRBV27 . . CASSPRVGAGNQPQHF TGTGCCAGCAGTCCTAGGGTGGGGGCAGGCAATCAGCCCCAGCATTTT
TRBJ1-5 TRBV28 . . CASSPGDPGNQPQHF TGTGCCAGCAGTCCAGGGGACCCCGGTAATCAGCCCCAGCATTTT